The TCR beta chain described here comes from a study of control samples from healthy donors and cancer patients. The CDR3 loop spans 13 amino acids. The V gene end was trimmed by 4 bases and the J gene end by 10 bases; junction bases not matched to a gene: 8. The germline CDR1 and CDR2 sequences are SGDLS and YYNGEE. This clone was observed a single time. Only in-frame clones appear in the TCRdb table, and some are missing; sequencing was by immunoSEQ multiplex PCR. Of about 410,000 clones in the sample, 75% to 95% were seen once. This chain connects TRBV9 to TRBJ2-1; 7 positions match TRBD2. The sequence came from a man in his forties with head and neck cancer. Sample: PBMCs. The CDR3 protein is CASSPGLVREQFF. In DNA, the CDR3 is TGTGCCAGCAGCCCAGGACTAGTTCGGGAGCAGTTCTTC.